This T cell receptor beta chain appears in the sequencing data of a study of graft-versus-host responses after intestinal transplantation. About the study: Each recipient received a multivisceral, liver-intestinal, or isolated intestinal graft. All of the recipients had induction that used anti-thymocyte globulin, then tacrolimus and steroids for around three years.

V lost 7 bases, J lost 7 bases, and 9 bases stayed unmatched. CDR1 SNHLY and CDR2 FYNNEI come from the germline V gene. This CDR3 contains 14 residues. The study's findings and limits: Allografts of one patient group, those with graft-donor T cell macrochimerism, had high graft-versus-host to host-versus-graft clonal ratios.

Note on this clone: Its antigen is not identified.

Data came from immunoSEQ multiplex PCR; TCRdb stores just in-frame clones and leaves some out. In the table there are fewer than 150,000 clones, more than 80% of which are singletons. This sequence was found in a human donor who received an intestinal transplant. The sequencing used unstimulated CD4+ T cells sorted from spleen or lymph node cells, collected before intestinal transplant. V gene TRBV2 combines with J gene TRBJ2-1; 8 nucleotides align to TRBD1. CDR3: CASISDRVGNEQFF. The CDR3 region has the DNA TGTGCCAGCATCTCGGACAGGGTAGGGAATGAGCAGTTCTTC.